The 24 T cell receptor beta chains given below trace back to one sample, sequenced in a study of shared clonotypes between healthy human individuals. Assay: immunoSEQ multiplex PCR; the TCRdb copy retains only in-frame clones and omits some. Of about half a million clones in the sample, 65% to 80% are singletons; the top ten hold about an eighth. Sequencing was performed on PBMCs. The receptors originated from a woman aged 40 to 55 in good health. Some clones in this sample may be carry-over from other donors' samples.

For the CDR3, the DNA is TGTGCCAGCAGCCCCGGACTAGCGGGAGCCACCGGGGAGCTGTTTTTT. Protein sequence: CASSPGLAGATGELFF. The rearrangement uses TRBV5-4 and TRBJ2-2; 13 bases are shared with TRBD2. With 4 bases clipped from V and 4 bases from J, the junction kept 4 bases outside the gene matches. CDR3 length equals 16 residues. Per germline, CDR1 SGHNT and CDR2 YYREEE (reference sequence).

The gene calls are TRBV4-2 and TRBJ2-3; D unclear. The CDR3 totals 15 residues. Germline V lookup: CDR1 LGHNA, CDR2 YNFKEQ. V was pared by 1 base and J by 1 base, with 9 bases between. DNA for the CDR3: TGTGCCAGCAGCCAAGCTGTTCCGGGCACAGATACGCAGTATTTT. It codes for CASSQAVPGTDTQYF.

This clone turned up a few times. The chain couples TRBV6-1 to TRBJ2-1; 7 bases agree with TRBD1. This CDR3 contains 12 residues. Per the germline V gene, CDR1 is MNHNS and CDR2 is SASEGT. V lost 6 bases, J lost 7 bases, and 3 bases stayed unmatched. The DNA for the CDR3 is TGTGCCAGCAGGGGACAGTATAATGAGCAGTTCTTC. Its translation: CASRGQYNEQFF.

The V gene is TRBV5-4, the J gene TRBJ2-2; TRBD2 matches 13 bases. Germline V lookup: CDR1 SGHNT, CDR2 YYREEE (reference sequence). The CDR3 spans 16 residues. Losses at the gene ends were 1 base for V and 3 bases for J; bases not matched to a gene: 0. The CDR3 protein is CASSLTSGRDTGELFF. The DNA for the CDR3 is TGTGCCAGCAGCTTGACTAGCGGGAGGGACACCGGGGAGCTGTTTTTT.

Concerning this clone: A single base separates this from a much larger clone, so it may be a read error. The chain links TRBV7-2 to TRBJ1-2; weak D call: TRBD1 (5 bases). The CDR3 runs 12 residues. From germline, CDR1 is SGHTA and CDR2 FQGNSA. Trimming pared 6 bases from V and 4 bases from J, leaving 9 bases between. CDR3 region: CASSRDGYGYTF. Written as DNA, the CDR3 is TGTGCCAGCAGTAGGGACGGCTATGGCTACACCTTC.

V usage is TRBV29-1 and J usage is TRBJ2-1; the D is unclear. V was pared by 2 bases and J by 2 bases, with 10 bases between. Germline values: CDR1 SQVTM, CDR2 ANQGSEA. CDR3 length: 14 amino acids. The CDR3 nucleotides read TGCAGCGTTGAAAACCCAAACACCTACAATGAGCAGTTCTTC. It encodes CSVENPNTYNEQFF.

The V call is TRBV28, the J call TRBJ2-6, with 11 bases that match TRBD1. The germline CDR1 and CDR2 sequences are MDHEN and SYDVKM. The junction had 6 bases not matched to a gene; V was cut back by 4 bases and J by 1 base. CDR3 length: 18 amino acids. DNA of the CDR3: TGTGCCAGCAGTTCCCGGACAGGGGGCACATCTGGGGCCAACGTCCTGACTTTC. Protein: CASSSRTGGTSGANVLTF.

The CDR3 nucleotides are TGTGCCAGCAGTTTGAAACAGGGGGCGCCGGCCTACGAGCAGTACTTC. Amino acid sequence: CASSLKQGAPAYEQYF. The chain links TRBV6-5 to TRBJ2-7; 9 bases line up with TRBD1. CDR1 and CDR2 from the germline V gene are MNHEY and SVGAGI. There are 16 residues in the CDR3. Trimming cost V 4 bases and J 2 bases; bases outside gene matches: 9.

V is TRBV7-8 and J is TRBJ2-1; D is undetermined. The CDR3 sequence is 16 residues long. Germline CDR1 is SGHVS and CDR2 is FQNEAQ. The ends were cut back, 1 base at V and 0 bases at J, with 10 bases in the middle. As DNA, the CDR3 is TGTGCCAGCAGCTTAGGGCAGGTGGTCTCCTACAATGAGCAGTTCTTC. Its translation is CASSLGQVVSYNEQFF.

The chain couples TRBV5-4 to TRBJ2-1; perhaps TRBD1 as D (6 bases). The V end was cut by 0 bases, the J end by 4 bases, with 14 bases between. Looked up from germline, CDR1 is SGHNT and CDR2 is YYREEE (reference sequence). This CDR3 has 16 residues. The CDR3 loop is CASSLAGRGPYNEQFF. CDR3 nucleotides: TGTGCCAGCAGCTTGGCGGGCAGGGGCCCTTACAATGAGCAGTTCTTC.

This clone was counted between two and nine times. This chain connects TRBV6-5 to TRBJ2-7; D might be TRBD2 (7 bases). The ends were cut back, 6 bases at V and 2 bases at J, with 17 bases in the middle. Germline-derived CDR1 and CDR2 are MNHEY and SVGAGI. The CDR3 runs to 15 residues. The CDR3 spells CASRERGSGAYEQYF. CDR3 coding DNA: TGTGCCAGCAGGGAAAGGGGGAGCGGGGCCTACGAGCAGTACTTC.

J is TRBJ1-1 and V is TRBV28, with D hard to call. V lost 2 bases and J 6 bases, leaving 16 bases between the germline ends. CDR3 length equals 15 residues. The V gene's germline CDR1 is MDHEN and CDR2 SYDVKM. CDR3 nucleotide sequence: TGTGCCAGCAGTTTAACCTTCCAGAACGGGGCTGAAGCTTTCTTT. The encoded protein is CASSLTFQNGAEAFF.

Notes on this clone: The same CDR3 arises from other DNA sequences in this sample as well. The CDR3 sequence: CASSYWGTTNTEAFF. For the CDR3, the DNA is TGTGCCAGCAGTTACTGGGGCACAACGAACACTGAAGCTTTCTTT. The chain has TRBV6-5 and TRBJ1-1; D perhaps matches TRBD1 (5 bases). This CDR3 spans 15 amino acids. Trimming took 1 base from V and 1 from J, leaving 10 bases between them. Germline V gene lookup returns CDR1 MNHEY and CDR2 SVGAGI.

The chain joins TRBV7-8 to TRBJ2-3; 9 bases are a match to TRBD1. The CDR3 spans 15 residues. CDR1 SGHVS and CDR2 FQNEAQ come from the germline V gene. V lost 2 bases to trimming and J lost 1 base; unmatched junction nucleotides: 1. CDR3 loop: CASSLWDRGTDTQYF. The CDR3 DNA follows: TGTGCCAGCAGCTTATGGGACAGGGGCACAGATACGCAGTATTTT.

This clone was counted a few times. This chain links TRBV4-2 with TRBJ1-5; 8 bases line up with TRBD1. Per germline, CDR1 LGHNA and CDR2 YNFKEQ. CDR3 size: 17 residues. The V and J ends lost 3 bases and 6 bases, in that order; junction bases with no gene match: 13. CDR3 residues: CASSHGIAGQEGQPQHF. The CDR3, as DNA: TGTGCCAGCAGCCATGGTATTGCGGGACAGGAGGGTCAGCCCCAGCATTTT.

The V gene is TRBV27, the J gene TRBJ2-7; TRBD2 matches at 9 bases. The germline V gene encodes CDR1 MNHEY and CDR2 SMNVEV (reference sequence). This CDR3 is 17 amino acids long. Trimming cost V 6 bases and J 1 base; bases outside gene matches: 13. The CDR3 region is CASSPTLRTSASYEQYF. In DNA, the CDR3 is TGTGCCAGCAGCCCCACCCTGAGGACTAGCGCATCCTACGAGCAGTACTTC.

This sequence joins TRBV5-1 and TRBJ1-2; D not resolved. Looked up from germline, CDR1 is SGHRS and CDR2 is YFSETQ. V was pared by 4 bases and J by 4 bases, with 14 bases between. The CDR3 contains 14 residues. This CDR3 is CASSPRQGSYGYTF. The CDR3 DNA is TGCGCCAGCAGCCCTCGACAAGGGTCCTATGGCTACACCTTC.

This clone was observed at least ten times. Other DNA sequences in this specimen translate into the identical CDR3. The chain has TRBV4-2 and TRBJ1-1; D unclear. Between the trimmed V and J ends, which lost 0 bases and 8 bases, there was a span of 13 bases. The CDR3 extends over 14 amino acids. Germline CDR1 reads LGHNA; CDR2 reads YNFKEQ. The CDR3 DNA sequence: TGTGCCAGCAGCCAAGATTTTACAAGTGACGAAGCTTTCTTT. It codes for CASSQDFTSDEAFF.

The CDR3 region has the DNA TGTGCCAGCAGGGCCCCGGGACATGAGGGGAATCAGCCCCAGCATTTT. This gives the protein CASRAPGHEGNQPQHF. The gene calls are TRBV2 and TRBJ1-5; D may be TRBD1 (6 bases). V lost 6 bases, J lost 4 bases, and 19 bases lay in between. The CDR3 sequence is 16 residues long. Germline-derived CDR1 and CDR2 are SNHLY and FYNNEI.

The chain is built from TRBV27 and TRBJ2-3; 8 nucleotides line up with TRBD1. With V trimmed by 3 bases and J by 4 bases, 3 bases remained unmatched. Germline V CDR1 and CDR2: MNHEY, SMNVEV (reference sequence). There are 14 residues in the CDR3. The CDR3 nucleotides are TGTGCCAGCAGTTTTGCAGGGGGCGCAGATACGCAGTATTTT. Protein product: CASSFAGGADTQYF.

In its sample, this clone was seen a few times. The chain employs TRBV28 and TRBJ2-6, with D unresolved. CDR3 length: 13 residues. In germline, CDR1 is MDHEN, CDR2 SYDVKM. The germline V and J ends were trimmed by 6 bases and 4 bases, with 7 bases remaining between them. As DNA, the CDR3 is TGTGCCAGCAGAAAAACCGGGGCCAACGTCCTGACTTTC. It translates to CASRKTGANVLTF. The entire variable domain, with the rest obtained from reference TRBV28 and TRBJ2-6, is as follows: DVKVTQSSRYLVKRTGEKVFLECVQDMDHENMFWYRQDPGLGLRLIYFSYDVKMKEKGDIPEGYSVSREKKERFSLILESASTNQTSMYLCASRKTGANVLTFGAGSRLTVL.

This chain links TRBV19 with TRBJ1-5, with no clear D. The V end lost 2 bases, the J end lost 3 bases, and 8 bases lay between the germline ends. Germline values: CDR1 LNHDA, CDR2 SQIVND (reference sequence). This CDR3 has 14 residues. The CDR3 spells CASSITSYNQPQHF. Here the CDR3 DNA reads TGTGCCAGTAGTATAACCAGCTACAATCAGCCCCAGCATTTT.

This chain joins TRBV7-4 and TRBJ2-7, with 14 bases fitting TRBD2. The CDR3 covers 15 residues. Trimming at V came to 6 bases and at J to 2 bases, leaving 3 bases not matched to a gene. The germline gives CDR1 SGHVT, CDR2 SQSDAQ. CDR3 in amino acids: CASSWGLAGAYEQYF. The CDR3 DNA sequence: TGTGCCAGCAGTTGGGGACTAGCGGGGGCCTACGAGCAGTACTTC.

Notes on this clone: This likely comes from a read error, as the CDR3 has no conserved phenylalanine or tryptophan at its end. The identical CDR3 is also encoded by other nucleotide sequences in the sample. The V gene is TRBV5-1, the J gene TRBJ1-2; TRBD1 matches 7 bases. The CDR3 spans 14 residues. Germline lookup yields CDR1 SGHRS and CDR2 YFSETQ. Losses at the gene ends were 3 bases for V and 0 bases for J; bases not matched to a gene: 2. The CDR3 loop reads CASSSGTANYGYTL. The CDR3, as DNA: TGCGCCAGCAGCTCCGGGACAGCTAACTATGGCTACACCCTC.